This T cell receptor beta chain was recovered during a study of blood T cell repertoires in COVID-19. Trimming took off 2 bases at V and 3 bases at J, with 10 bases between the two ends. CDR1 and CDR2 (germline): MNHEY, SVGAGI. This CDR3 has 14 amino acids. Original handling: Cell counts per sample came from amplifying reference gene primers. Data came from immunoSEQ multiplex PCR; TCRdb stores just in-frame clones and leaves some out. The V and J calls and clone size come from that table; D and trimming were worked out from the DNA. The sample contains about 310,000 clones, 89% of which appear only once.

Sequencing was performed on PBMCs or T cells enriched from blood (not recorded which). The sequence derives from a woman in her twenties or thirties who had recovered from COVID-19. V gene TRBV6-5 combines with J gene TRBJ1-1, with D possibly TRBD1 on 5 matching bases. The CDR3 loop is CASSYRGEDTEAFF. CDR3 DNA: TGTGCCAGCAGTTACCGAGGGGAGGACACTGAAGCTTTCTTT.